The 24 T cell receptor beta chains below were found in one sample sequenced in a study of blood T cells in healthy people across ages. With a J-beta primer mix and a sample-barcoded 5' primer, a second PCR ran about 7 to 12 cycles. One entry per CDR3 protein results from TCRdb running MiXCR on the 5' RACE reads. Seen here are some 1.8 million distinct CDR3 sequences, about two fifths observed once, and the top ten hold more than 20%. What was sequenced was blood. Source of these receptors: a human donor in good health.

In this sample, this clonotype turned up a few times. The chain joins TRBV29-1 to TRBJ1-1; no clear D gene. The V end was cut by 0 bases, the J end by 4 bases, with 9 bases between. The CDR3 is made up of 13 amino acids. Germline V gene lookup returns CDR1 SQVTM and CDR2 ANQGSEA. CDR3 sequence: CSVEDPSGTEAFF. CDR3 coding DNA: TGCAGCGTTGAAGACCCTTCTGGCACTGAAGCTTTCTTT.

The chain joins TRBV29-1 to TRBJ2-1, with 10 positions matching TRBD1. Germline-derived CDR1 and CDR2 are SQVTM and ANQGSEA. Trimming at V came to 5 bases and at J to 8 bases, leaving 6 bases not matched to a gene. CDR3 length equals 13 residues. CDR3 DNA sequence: TGCAGCGTTCAGACAGGGGGCCTCTATGAGCAGTTCTTC. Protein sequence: CSVQTGGLYEQFF.

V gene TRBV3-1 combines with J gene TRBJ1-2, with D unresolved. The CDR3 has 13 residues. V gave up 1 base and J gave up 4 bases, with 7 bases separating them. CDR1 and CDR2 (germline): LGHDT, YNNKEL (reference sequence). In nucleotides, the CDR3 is TGTGCCAGCAGCCAAGTTCCAGCCTATGGCTACACCTTC. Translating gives CASSQVPAYGYTF.

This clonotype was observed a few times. The CDR3 region has the DNA TGCGCCAGCAGCCAAGCACACAGCTCCTACGAGCAGTACTTC. This encodes CASSQAHSSYEQYF. The rearrangement uses TRBV4-1 and TRBJ2-7, with D hard to call. Trimming stripped 1 base from V and 0 bases from J, with 7 bases between. Germline-derived CDR1 and CDR2 are MGHRA and YSYEKL. The CDR3 extends over 14 amino acids.

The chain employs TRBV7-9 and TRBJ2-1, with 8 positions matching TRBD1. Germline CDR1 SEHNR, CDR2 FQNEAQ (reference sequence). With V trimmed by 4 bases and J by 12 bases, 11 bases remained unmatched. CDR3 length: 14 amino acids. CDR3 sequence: CASSSRQGYTGQFF. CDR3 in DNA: TGTGCCAGCAGCTCCAGACAGGGGTATACTGGGCAGTTCTTC.

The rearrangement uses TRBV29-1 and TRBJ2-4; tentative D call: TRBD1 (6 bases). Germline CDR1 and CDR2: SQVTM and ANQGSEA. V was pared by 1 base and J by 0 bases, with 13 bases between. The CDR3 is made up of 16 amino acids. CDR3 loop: CSVEGPGVGAKNIQYF. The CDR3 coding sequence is TGCAGCGTTGAAGGGCCAGGGGTGGGAGCCAAAAACATTCAGTACTTC.

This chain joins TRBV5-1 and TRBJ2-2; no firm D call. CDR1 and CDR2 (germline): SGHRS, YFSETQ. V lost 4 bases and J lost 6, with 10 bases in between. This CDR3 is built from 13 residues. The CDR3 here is CASSGLGSGELFF. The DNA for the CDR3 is TGCGCCAGCAGCGGTTTGGGCTCCGGGGAGCTGTTTTTT.

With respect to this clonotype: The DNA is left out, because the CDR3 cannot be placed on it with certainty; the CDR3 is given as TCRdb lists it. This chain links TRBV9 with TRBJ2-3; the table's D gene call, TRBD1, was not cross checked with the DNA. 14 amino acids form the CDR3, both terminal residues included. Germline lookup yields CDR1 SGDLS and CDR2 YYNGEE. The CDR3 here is CASSVGLGADTRYF.

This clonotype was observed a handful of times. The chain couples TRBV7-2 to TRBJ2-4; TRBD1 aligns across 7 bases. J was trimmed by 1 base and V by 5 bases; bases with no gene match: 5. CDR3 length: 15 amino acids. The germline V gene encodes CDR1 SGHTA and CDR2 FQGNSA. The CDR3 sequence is CASSHTGVAKNIQYF. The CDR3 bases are TGTGCCAGCAGCCATACAGGGGTCGCCAAAAACATTCAGTACTTC.

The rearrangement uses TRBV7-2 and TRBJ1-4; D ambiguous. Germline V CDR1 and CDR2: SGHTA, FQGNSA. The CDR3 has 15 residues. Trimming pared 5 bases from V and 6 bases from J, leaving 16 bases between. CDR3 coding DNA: TGTGCCAGCAGCCCCGGCAGGCATCAGTATGAAAAACTGTTTTTT. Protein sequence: CASSPGRHQYEKLFF.

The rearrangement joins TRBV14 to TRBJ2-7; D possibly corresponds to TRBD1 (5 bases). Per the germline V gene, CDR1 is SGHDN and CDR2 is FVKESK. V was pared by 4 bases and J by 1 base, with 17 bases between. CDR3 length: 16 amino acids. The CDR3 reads CASSLLWGGRSYEQYF. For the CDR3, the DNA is TGTGCCAGCAGCCTCCTCTGGGGCGGCCGGTCCTACGAGCAGTACTTC.

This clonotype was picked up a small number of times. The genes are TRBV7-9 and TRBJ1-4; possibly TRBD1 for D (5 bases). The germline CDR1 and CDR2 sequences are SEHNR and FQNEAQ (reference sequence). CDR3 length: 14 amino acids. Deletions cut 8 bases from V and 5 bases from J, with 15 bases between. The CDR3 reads CASSGTYWNEKLFF. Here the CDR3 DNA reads TGTGCCAGCTCCGGGACCTACTGGAATGAAAAACTGTTTTTT. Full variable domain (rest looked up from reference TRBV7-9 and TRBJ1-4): DTGVSQNPRHKITKRGQNVTFRCDPISEHNRLYWYRQTLGQGPEFLTYFQNEAQLEKSRLLSDRFSAERPKGSFSTLEIQRTEQGDSAMYLCASSGTYWNEKLFFGSGTQLSVL.

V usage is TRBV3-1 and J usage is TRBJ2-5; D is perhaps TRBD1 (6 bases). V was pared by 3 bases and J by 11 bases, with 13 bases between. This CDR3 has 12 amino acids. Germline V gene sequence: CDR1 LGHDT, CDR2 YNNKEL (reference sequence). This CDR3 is CASSQLQGLQYF. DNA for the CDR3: TGTGCCAGCAGCCAGCTCCAGGGGTTACAGTACTTC.

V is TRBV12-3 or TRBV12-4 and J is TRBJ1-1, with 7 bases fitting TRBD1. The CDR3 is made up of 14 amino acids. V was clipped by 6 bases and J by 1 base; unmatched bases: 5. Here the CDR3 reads CASRRQGWNTEAFF. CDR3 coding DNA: TGTGCCAGCAGACGACAGGGATGGAACACTGAAGCTTTCTTT.

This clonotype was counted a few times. For the CDR3, the DNA is TGTGCCAGCAGCCTTAACATGGACCGGGAGCAGTACTTC. It translates to CASSLNMDREQYF. This rearrangement joins TRBV7-9 to TRBJ2-7; unclear D gene. Germline V gives CDR1 SEHNR, CDR2 FQNEAQ (reference sequence). The germline V and J ends were trimmed by 5 bases and 7 bases, with 15 bases remaining between them. The CDR3 contains 13 residues.

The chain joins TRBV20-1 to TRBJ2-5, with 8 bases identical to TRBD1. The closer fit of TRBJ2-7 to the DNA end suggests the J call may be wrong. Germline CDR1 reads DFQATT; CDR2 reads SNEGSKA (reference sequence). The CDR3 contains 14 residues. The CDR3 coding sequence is TGCAGTGCTAGAAATACTGGACAGGGCCACGAGCAGTACTTC. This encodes CSARNTGQGHEQYF.

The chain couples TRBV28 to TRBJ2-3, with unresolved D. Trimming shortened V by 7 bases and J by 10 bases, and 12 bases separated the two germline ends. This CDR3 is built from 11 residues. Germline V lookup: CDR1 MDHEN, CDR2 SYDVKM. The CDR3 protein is CASKLSKAQYF. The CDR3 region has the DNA TGTGCCAGCAAGCTCAGTAAGGCGCAGTATTTT.

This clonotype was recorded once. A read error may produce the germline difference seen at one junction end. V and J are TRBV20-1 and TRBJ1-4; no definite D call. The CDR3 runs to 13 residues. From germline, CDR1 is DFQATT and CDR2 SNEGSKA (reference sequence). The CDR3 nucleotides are TGCAGTGCTGGAGACGGGTATAATGAAAAACTGTTTTTT. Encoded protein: CSAGDGYNEKLFF.

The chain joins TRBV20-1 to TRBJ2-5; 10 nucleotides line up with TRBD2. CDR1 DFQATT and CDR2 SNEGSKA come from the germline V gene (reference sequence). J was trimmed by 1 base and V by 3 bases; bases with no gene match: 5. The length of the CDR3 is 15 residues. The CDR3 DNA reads TGCAGTGCTAGGCAAGCGGGGGGGTTCCAAGAGACCCAGTACTTC. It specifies CSARQAGGFQETQYF.

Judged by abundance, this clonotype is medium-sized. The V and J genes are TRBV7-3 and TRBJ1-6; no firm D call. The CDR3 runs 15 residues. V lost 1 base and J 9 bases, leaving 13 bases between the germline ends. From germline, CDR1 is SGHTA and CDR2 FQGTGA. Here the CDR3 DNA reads TGTGCCAGCAGCTTAATGGGTGGTGGTGGTTCACCCCTCCACTTT. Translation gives CASSLMGGGGSPLHF.

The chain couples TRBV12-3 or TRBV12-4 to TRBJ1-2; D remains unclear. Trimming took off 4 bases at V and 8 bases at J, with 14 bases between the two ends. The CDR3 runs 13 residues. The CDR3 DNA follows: TGTGCCAGCAGTTCCGGGCCCATCCGAGGCTACACCTTC. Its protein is CASSSGPIRGYTF.

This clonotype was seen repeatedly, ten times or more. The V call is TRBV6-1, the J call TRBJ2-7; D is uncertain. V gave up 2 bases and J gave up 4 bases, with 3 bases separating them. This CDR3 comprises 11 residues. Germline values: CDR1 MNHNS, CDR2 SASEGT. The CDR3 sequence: CASSELYEQYF. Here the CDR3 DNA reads TGTGCCAGCAGTGAACTATACGAGCAGTACTTC.

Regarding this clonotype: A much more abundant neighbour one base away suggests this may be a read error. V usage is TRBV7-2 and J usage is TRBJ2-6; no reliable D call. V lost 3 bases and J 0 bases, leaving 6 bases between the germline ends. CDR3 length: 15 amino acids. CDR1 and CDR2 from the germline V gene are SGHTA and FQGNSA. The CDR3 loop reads CASSFASSGANVLTF. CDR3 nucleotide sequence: TGTGCCAGCAGCTTCGCAAGCTCTGGGGCCAACGTCCTGACTTTC. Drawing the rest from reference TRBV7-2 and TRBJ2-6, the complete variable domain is GAGVSQSPSNKVTEKGKDVELRCDPISGHTALYWYRQSLGQGLEFLIYFQGNSAPDKSGLPSDRFSAERTGGSVSTLTIQRTQQEDSAVYLCASSFASSGANVLTFGAGSRLTVL.

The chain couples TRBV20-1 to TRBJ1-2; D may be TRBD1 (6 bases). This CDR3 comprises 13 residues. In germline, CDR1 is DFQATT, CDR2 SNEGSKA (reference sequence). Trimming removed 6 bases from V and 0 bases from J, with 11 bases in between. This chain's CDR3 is CSALGHSNYGYTF. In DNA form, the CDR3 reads TGCAGTGCATTGGGACACTCTAACTATGGCTACACCTTC.